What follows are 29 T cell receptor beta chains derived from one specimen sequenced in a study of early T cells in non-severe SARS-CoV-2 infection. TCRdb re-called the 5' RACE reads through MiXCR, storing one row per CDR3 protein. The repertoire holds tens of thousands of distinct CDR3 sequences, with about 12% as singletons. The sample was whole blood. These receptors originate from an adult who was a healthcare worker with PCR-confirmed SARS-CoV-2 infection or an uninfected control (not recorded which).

The DNA of the CDR3 is TGTGCCAGCAGCTTAGAGGGTTTCTCCTCGCCCCAGCATTTT. This translates into CASSLEGFSSPQHF. The chain employs TRBV7-8 and TRBJ1-5; D remains ambiguous. The CDR3 loop spans 14 amino acids. V was shortened by 1 base and J by 9 bases, with 13 bases between the two germline ends. The germline gives CDR1 SGHVS, CDR2 FQNEAQ.

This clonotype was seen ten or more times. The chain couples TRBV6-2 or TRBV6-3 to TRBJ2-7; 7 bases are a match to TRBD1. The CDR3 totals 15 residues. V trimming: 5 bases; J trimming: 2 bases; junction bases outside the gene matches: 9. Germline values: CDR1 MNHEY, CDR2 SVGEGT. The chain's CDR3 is CASSPPGQNTYEQYF. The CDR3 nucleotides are TGTGCCAGCAGTCCTCCGGGACAGAATACCTACGAGCAGTACTTC.

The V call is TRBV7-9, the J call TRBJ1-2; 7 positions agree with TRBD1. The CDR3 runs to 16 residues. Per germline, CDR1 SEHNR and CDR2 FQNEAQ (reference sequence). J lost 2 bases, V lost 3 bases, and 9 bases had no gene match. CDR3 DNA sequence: TGTGCCAGCAGCTTCTGGAGGGGGCGCGTAAACTATGGCTACACCTTC. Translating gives CASSFWRGRVNYGYTF.

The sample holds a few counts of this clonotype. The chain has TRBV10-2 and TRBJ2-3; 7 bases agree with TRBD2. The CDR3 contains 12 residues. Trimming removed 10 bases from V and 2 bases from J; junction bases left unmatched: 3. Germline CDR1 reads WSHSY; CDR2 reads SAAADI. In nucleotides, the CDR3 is TGCGCCACCCGGGACTACACAGATACGCAGTATTTT. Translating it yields CATRDYTDTQYF.

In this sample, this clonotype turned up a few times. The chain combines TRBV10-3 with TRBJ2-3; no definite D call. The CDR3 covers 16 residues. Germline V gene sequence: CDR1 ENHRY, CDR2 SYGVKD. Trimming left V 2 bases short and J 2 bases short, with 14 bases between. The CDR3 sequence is CAISEVFSPDTDTQYF. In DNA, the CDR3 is TGTGCCATCAGTGAGGTATTTTCGCCGGACACAGATACGCAGTATTTT.

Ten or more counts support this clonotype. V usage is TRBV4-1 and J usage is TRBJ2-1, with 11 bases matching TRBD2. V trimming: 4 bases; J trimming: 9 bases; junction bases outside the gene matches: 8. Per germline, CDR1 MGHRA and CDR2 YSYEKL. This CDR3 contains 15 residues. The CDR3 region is CASSPLAGGIGEQFF. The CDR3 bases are TGCGCCAGCAGCCCTCTAGCGGGAGGTATAGGTGAGCAGTTCTTC.

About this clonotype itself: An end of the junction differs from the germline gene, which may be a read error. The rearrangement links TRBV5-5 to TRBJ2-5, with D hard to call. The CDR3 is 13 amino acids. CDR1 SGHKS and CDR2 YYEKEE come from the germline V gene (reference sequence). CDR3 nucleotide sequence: TGTGCCTGCAGCCTCCAATCCCAAGAGACCCAGTACTTC. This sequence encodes CACSLQSQETQYF. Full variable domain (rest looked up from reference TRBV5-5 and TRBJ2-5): DAGVTQSPTHLIKTRGQQVTLRCSPISGHKSVSWYQQVLGQGPQFIFQYYEKEERGRGNFPDRFSARQFPNYSSELNVNALLLGDSALYLCACSLQSQETQYFGPGTRLLVL.

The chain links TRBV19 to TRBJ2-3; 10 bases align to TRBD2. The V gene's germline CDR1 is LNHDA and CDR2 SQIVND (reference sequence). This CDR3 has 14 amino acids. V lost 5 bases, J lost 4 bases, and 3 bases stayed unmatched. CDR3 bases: TGTGCCAGTAGTGTCCTAGCGGGGGCAGATACGCAGTATTTT. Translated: CASSVLAGADTQYF. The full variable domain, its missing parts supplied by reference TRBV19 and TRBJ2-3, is DGGITQSPKYLFRKEGQNVTLSCEQNLNHDAMYWYRQDPGQGLRLIYYSQIVNDFQKGDIAEGYSVSREKKESFPLTVTSAQKNPTAFYLCASSVLAGADTQYFGPGTRLTVL.

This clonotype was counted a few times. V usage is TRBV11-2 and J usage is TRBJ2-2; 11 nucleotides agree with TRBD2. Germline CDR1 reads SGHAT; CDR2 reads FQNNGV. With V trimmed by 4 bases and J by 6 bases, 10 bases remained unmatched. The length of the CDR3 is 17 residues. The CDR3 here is CASSSLTSGSAPGELFF. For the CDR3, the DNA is TGTGCCAGCAGCTCCCTTACTAGCGGGAGTGCCCCCGGGGAGCTGTTTTTT.

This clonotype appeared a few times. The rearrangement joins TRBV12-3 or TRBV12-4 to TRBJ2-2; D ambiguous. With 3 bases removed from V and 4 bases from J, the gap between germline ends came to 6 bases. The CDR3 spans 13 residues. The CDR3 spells CASSLVGTGELFF. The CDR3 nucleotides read TGTGCCAGCAGTTTGGTGGGCACCGGGGAGCTGTTTTTT.

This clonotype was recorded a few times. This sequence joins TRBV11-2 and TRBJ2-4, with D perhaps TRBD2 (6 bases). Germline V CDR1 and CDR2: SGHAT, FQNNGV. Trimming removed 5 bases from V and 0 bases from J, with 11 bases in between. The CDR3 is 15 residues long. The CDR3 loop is CASSPLGGAKNIQYF. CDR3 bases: TGTGCCAGCAGCCCCCTGGGGGGAGCCAAAAACATTCAGTACTTC.

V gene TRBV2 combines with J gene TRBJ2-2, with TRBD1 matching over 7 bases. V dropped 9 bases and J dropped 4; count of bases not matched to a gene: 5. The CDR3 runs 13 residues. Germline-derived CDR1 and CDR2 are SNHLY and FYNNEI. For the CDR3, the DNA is TGTGCCAGTACAGGGGTTTCCACCGGGGAGCTGTTTTTT. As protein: CASTGVSTGELFF.

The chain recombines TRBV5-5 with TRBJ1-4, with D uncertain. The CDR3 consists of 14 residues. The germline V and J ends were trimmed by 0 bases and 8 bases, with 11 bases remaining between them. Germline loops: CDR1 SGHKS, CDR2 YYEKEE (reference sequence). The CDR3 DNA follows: TGTGCCAGCAGCTTGGTTAGGGCTGGCGAAAAACTGTTTTTT. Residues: CASSLVRAGEKLFF.

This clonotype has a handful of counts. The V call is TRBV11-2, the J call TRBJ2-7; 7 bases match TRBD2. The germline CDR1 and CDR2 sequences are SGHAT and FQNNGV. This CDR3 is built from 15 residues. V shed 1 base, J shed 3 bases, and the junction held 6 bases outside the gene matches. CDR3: CASSLAGGGFYEQYF. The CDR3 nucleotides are TGTGCCAGCAGCTTAGCGGGAGGAGGCTTCTACGAGCAGTACTTC.

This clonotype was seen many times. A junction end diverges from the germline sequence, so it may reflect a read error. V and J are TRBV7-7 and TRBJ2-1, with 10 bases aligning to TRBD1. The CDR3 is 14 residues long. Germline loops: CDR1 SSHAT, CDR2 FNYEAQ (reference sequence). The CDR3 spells CASSLGDRGNEQFF. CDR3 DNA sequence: TGTGCTAGCAGCTTAGGGGACAGGGGCAATGAGCAGTTCTTC.

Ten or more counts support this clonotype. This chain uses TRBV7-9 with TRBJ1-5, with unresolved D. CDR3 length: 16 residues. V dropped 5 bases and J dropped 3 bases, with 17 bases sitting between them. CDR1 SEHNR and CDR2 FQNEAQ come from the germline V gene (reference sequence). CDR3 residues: CASSPKGPADNQPQHF. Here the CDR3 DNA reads TGTGCCAGCAGCCCTAAAGGGCCCGCGGACAATCAGCCCCAGCATTTT.

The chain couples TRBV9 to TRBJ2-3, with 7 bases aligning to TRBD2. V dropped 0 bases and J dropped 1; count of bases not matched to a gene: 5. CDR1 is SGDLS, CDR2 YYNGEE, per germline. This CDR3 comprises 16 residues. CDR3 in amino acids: CASSVDPTSGTDTQYF. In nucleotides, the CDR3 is TGTGCCAGCAGCGTAGACCCTACTAGCGGCACAGATACGCAGTATTTT.

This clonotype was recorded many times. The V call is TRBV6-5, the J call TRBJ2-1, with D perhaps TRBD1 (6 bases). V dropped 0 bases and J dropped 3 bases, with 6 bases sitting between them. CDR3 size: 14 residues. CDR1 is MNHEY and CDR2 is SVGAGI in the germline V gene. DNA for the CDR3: TGTGCCAGCAGTTACTCGGACAGCTACAATGAGCAGTTCTTC. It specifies CASSYSDSYNEQFF.

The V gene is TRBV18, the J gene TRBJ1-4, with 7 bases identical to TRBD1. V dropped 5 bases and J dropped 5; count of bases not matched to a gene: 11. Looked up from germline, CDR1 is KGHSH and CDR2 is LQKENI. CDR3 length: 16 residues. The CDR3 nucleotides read TGTGCCAGCTCATCTTCGGGACAGCTATTCAATGAAAAACTGTTTTTT. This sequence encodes CASSSSGQLFNEKLFF.

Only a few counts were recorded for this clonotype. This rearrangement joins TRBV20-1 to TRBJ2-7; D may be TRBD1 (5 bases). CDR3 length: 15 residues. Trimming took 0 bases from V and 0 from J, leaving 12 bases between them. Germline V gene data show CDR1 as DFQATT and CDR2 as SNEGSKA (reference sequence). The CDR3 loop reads CSARDRREPSYEQYF. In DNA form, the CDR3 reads TGCAGTGCTAGAGACCGCAGGGAACCCTCCTACGAGCAGTACTTC.

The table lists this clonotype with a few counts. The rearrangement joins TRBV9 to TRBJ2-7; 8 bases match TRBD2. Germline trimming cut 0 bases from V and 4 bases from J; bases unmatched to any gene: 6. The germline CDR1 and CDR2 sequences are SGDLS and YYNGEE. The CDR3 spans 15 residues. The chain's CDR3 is CASSVGSGGYYEQYF. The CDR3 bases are TGTGCCAGCAGCGTAGGGAGCGGGGGCTATTACGAGCAGTACTTC.

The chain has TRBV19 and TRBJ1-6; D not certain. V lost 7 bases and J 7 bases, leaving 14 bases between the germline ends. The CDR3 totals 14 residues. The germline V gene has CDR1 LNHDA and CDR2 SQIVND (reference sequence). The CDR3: CASNLRQDNSPLHF. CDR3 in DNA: TGTGCCAGTAACCTCCGACAAGACAATTCACCCCTCCACTTT.

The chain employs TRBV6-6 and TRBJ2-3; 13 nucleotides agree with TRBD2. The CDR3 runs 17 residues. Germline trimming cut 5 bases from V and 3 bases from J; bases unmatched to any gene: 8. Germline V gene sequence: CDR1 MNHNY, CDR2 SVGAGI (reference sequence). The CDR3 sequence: CASSLTGLAGNTDTQYF. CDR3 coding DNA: TGTGCCAGCAGTCTAACGGGACTAGCGGGGAATACAGATACGCAGTATTTT.

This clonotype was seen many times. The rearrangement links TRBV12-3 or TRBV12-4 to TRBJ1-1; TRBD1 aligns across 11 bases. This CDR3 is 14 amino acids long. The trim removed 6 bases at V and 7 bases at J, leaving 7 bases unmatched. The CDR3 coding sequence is TGTGCCAGCAGCTTGGGACAGGGGGTTGGTGAAGCTTTCTTT. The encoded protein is CASSLGQGVGEAFF.

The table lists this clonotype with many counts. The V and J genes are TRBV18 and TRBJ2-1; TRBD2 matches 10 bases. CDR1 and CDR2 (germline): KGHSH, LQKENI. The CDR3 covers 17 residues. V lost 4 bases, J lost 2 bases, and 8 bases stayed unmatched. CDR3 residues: CASSLPPLAGPYNEQFF. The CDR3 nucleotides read TGTGCCAGCTCACTCCCTCCACTAGCGGGGCCCTACAATGAGCAGTTCTTC.

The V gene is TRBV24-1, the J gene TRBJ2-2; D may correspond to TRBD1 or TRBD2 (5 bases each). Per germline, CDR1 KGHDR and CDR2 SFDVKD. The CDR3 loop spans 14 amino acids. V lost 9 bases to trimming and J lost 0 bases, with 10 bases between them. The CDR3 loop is CATSGLANTGELFF. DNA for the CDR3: TGTGCCACCTCGGGGCTGGCGAACACCGGGGAGCTGTTTTTT.

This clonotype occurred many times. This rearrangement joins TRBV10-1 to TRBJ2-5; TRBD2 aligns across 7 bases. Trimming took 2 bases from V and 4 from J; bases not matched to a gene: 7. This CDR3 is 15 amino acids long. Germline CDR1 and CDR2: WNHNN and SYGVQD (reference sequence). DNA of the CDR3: TGCGCCAGCAGTGAGGGTGGCGGGAGACGAGAGACCCAGTACTTC. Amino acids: CASSEGGGRRETQYF.

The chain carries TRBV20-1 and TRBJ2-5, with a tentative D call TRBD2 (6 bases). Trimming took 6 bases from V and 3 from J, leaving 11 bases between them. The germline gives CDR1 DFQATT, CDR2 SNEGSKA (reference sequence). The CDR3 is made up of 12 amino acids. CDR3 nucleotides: TGCAGTGCCCAGGAGGGAGAAGAGACCCAGTACTTC. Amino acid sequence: CSAQEGEETQYF.

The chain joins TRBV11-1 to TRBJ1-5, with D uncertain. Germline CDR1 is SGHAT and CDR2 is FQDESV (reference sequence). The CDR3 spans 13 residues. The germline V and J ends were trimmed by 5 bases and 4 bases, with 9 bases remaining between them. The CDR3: CASSPGPNQPQHF. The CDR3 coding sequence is TGTGCCAGCAGCCCGGGCCCAAATCAGCCCCAGCATTTT.